A single sample is the source of the 2 T cell receptor beta chains below, sequenced in a study of glioma-infiltrating T cells after dendritic cell vaccination (TCRdb year 2016). The sample's time point label is to be understood as: after dendritic cell vaccination, including at tumor progression/relapse. Library method: the immunoSEQ multiplex PCR assay. TCRdb's version of the immuneACCESS table is confined to in-frame rearrangements and falls short of the full clone set. An unresolved V gene accounts for under half of the shortfall where checked; the remainder is of unknown origin. The sample table holds 90,000 to 95,000 clones, of which 75% to 90% were seen once. The top ten constitute approximately 2.1% of the sample. The sequencing here drew on blood, taken after dendritic cell vaccination. Every receptor here comes from a human donor with glioblastoma.

The chain employs TRBV5-1 and TRBJ1-4, with TRBD1 matching 10 bases. The trim removed 0 bases at V and 8 bases at J, leaving 4 bases unmatched. Germline V lookup: CDR1 SGHRS, CDR2 YFSETQ. The CDR3 contains 15 residues. This CDR3 reads CASSLGGQGREKLFF. CDR3 sequence (DNA): TGCGCCAGCAGCTTGGGGGGACAGGGGCGCGAAAAACTGTTTTTT. The full variable domain, in which reference TRBV5-1 and TRBJ1-4 provide the parts outside the CDR3, is KAGVTQTPRYLIKTRGQQVTLSCSPISGHRSVSWYQQTPGQGLQFLFEYFSETQRNKGNFPGRFSGRQFSNSRSEMNVSTLELGDSALYLCASSLGGQGREKLFFGSGTQLSVL.

V and J are TRBV2 and TRBJ2-5, with D possibly being TRBD2 (6 bases). V lost 2 bases to trimming and J lost 1 base, with 8 bases between them. Per the germline V gene, CDR1 is SNHLY and CDR2 is FYNNEI. The CDR3 has 14 residues. The CDR3 nucleotides read TGTGCCAGCAGTGAAACTAGCAGCCAAGAGACCCAGTACTTC. It encodes CASSETSSQETQYF.